This TCR beta chain comes out of a study of CD8+CD57+ T cells in acquired aplastic anemia. Study as a whole: Sorted CD4+ and CD8+ cell DNA averaged approximately 3 ug.

Notes on the study in general: The number of CD8+ CDR3 sequences shared by patients and controls was approximately 30. Researchers reported that CD8+ Simpson's diversity was not significantly different in patients versus controls.

On this clonotype: What it binds is not known.

For CDR3 and TCR beta VDJ profiling, genomic DNA was the template used. From the reads, TCRdb called clonotypes with MiXCR, one entry per CDR3 protein. The sample contains about 210,000 distinct CDR3 sequences, approximately 60% of which appear only once. Germline lookup yields CDR1 SGHTA and CDR2 FQGNSA. Trimming took off 2 bases at V and 7 bases at J, with 6 bases between the two ends. The CDR3 extends over 13 amino acids. The TCR was taken from a human donor in good health. Sequenced: sorted CD4+, CD8+, or CD8+CD57+ T cells (not recorded which) from PBMCs. V gene TRBV7-2 combines with J gene TRBJ1-6; D ambiguous. CDR3 coding DNA: TGTGCCAGCAGCTTATGGGTGAATTCACCCCTCCACTTT. This encodes CASSLWVNSPLHF.